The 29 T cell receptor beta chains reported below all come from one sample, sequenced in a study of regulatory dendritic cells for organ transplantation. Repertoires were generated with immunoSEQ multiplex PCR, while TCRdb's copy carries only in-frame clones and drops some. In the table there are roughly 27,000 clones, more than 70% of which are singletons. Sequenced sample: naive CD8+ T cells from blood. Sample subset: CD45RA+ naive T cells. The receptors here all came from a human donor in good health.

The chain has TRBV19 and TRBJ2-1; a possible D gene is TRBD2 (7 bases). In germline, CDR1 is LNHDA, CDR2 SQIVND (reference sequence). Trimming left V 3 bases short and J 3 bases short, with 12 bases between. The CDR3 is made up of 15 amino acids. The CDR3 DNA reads TGTGCCAGTAGTATGGGGGGGGCTCGCTACAATGAGCAGTTCTTC. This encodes CASSMGGARYNEQFF. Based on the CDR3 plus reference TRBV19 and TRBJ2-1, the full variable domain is DGGITQSPKYLFRKEGQNVTLSCEQNLNHDAMYWYRQDPGQGLRLIYYSQIVNDFQKGDIAEGYSVSREKKESFPLTVTSAQKNPTAFYLCASSMGGARYNEQFFGPGTRLTVL.

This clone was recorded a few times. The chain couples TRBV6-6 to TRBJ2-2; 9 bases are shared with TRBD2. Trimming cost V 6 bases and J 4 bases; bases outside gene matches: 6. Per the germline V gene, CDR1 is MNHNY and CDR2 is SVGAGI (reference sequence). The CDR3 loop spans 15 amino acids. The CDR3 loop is CASSTSGGSTGELFF. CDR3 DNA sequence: TGTGCCAGCAGCACGAGCGGGGGGAGCACCGGGGAGCTGTTTTTT.

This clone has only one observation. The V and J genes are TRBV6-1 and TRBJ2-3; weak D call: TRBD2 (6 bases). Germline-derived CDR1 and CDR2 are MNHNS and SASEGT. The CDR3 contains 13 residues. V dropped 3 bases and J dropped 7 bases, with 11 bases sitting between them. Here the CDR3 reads CASSDWGENTQYF. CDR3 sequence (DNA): TGTGCCAGCAGTGACTGGGGGGAGAATACGCAGTATTTT.

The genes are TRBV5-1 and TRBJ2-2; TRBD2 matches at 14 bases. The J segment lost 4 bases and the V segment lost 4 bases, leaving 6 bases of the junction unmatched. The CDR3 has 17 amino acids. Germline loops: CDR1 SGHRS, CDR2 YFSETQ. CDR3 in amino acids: CASSLGLAGGITGELFF. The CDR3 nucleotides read TGCGCCAGCAGCCTAGGACTAGCGGGGGGTATCACCGGGGAGCTGTTTTTT.

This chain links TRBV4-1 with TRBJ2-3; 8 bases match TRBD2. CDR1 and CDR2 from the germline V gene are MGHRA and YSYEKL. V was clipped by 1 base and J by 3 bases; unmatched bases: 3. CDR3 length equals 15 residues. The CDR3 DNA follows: TGCGCCAGCAGCCAAGGTACGGGGGGGACAGATACGCAGTATTTT. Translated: CASSQGTGGTDTQYF.

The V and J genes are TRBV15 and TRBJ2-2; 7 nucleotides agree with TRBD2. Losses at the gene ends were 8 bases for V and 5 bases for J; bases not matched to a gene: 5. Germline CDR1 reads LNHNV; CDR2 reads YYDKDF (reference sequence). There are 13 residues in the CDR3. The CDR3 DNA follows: TGTGCCACCCGTCCGGGGGGAACCGGGGAGCTGTTTTTT. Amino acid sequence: CATRPGGTGELFF.

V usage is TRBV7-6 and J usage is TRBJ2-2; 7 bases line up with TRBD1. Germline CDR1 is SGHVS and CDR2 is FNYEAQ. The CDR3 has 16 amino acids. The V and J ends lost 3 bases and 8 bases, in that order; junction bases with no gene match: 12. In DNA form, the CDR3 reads TGTGCCAGCAGCTTGCTGGTGGCAGGGGGTACAGGGGAGCTGTTTTTT. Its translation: CASSLLVAGGTGELFF.

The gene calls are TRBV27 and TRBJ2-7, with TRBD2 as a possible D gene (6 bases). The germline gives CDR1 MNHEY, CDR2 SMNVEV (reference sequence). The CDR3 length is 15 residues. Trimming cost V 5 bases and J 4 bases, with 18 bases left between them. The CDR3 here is CASSPGGGTWYEQYF. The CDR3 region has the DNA TGTGCCAGCAGTCCCGGGGGAGGTACTTGGTACGAGCAGTACTTC.

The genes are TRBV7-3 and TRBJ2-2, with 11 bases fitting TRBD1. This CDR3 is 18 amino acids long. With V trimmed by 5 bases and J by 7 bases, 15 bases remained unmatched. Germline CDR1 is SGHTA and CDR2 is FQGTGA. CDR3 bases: TGTGCCAGCAGCCCTCGTTTTCCCGGACAGGGGGCCAGCGGGGAGCTGTTTTTT. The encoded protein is CASSPRFPGQGASGELFF.

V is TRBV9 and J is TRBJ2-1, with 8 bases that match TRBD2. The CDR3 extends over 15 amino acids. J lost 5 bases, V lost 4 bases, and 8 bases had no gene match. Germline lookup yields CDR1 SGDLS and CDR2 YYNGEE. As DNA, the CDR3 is TGTGCCAGCAGCCATAGCGGGGCGGGCAACAATGAGCAGTTCTTC. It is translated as CASSHSGAGNNEQFF.

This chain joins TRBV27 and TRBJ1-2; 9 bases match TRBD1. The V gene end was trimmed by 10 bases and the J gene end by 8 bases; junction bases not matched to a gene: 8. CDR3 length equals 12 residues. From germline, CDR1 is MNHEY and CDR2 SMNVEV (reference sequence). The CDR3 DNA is TGTGCCACCAAACAGGGGGCGCGGGGCTACACCTTC. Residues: CATKQGARGYTF.

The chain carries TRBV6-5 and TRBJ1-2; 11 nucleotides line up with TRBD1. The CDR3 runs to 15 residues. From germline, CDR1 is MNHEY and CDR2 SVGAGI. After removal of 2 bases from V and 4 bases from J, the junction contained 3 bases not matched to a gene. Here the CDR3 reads CASSYGTGGSYGYTF. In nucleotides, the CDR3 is TGTGCCAGCAGTTACGGGACAGGGGGAAGCTATGGCTACACCTTC.

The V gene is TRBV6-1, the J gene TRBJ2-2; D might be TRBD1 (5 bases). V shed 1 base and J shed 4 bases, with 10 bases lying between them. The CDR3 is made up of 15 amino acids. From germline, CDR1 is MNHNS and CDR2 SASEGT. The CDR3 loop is CASSEEGVGTGELFF. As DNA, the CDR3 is TGTGCCAGCAGTGAAGAAGGGGTAGGCACCGGGGAGCTGTTTTTT.

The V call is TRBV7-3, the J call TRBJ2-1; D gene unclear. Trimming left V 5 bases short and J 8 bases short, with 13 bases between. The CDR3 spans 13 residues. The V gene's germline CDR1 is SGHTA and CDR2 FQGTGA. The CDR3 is CASSPDTSYEQFF. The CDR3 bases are TGTGCCAGCAGCCCCGACACATCCTATGAGCAGTTCTTC.

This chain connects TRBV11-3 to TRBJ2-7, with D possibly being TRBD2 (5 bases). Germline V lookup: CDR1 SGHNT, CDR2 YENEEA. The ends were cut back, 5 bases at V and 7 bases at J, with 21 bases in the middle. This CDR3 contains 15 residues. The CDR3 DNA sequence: TGTGCCAGCAGCCCTACAAACTCGGGGTCGGAGGAGCAGTACTTC. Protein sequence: CASSPTNSGSEEQYF.

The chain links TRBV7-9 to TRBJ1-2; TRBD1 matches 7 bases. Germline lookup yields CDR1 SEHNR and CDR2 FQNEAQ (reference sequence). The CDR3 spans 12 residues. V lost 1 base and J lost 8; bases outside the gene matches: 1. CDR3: CASSLDRGGYTF. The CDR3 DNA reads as TGTGCCAGCAGCTTAGACAGGGGCGGCTACACCTTC.

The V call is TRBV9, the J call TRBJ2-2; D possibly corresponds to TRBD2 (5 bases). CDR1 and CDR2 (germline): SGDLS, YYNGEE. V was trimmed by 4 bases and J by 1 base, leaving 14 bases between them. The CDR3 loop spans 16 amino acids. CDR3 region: CASSSPIRGNTGELFF. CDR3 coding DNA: TGTGCCAGCAGCTCCCCGATTCGGGGGAACACCGGGGAGCTGTTTTTT.

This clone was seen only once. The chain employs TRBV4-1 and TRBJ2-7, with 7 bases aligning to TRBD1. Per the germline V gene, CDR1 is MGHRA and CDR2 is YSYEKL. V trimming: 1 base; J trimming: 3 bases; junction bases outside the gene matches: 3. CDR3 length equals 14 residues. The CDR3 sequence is CASSQARQGYEQYF. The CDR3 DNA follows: TGCGCCAGCAGCCAAGCCCGACAGGGCTACGAGCAGTACTTC.

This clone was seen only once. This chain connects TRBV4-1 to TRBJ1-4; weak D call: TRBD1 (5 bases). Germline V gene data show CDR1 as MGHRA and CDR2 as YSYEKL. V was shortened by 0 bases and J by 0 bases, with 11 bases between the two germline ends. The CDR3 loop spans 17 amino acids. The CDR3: CASSQDLTGATNEKLFF. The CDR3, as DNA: TGCGCCAGCAGCCAAGATCTAACGGGGGCAACTAATGAAAAACTGTTTTTT.

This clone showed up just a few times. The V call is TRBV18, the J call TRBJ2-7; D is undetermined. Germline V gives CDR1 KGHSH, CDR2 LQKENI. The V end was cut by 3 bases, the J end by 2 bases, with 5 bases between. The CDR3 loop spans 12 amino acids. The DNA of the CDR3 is TGTGCCAGCTCACCGGGCACCTACGAGCAGTACTTC. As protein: CASSPGTYEQYF.

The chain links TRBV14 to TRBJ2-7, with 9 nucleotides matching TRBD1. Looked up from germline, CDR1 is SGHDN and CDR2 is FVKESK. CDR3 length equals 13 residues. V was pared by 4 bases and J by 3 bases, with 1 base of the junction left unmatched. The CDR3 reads CASSRDRVYEQYF. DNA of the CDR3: TGTGCCAGCAGCCGGGACAGGGTCTACGAGCAGTACTTC. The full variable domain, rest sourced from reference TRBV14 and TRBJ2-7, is EAGVTQFPSHSVIEKGQTVTLRCDPISGHDNLYWYRRVMGKEIKFLLHFVKESKQDESGMPNNRFLAERTGGTYSTLKVQPAELEDSGVYFCASSRDRVYEQYFGPGTRLTVT.

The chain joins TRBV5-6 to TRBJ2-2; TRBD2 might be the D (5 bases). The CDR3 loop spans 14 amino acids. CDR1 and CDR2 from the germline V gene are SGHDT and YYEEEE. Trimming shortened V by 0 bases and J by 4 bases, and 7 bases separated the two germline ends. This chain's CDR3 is CASSLGSATGELFF. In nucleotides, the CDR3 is TGTGCCAGCAGCTTGGGTAGCGCCACCGGGGAGCTGTTTTTT.

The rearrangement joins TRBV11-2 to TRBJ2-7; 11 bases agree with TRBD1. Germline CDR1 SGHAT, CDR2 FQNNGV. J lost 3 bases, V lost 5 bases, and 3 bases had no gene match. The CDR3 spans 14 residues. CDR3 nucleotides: TGTGCCAGCAGCCCCGGGACAGGGGGCTACGAGCAGTACTTC. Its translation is CASSPGTGGYEQYF.

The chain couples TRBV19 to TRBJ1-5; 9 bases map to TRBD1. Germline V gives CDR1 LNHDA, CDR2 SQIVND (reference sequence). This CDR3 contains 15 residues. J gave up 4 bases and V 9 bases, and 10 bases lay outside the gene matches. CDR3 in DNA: TGTGCCAGCGCTGGAGGGACAGGGTCAAATCAGCCCCAGCATTTT. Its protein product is CASAGGTGSNQPQHF.

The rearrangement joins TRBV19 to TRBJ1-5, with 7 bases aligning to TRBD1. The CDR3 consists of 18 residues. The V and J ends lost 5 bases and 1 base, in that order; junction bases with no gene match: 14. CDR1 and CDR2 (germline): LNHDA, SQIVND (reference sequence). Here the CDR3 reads CASSAPTGSGFSNQPQHF. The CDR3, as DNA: TGTGCCAGTAGTGCACCGACAGGGAGCGGGTTCAGCAATCAGCCCCAGCATTTT.

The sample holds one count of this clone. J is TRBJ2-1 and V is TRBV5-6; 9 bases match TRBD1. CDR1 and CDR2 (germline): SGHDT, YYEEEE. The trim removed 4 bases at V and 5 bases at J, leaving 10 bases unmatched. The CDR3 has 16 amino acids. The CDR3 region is CASSGTTGGINNEQFF. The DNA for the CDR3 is TGTGCCAGCAGCGGGACGACAGGGGGAATCAACAATGAGCAGTTCTTC.

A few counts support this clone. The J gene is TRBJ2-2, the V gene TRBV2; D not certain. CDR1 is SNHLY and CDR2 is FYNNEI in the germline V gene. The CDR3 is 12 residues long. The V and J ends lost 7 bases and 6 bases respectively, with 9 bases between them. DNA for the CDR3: TGTGCCAGCATAACAGTTCCCGGGGAGCTGTTTTTT. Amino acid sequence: CASITVPGELFF.

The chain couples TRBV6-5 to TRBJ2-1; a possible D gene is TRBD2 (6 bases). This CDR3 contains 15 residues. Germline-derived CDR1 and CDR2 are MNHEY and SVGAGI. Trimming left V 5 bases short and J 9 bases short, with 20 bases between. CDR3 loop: CASSGGSPRASEQFF. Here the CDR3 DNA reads TGTGCCAGCAGTGGGGGGTCCCCCCGTGCGTCTGAGCAGTTCTTC.

The chain's CDR3 is CASSPGNRAYEQYF. CDR3 bases: TGTGCCAGCAGCCCCGGAAACAGAGCCTACGAGCAGTACTTC. V and J are TRBV6-5 and TRBJ2-7; D is unclear. The V gene lost 6 bases and the J gene lost 2 bases, with 14 bases spanning the gap. The CDR3 totals 14 residues. Germline lookup yields CDR1 MNHEY and CDR2 SVGAGI.